This T cell receptor beta chain was identified during a study of identical twins. Broader study findings: For cord blood, abundant beta clonotypes had fewer insertions, unlike memory repertoires, which showed none. Invariant T cells like MAIT and iNKT could partly confound the zero-insertion analyses.

A note on this clonotype: The antigen is undetermined.

The germline V and J ends were trimmed by 4 bases and 0 bases, with 15 bases remaining between them. The CDR3 covers 16 residues. Per germline, CDR1 SGHKS and CDR2 YYEKEE (reference sequence). TCRdb processed the 5' RACE reads anew with MiXCR; each CDR3 protein has one entry. The sample includes a few hundred thousand distinct CDR3 sequences, 14% of them seen just once. These data were also reused for a study on yellow fever vaccine responses in identical twins. From that second work: In identical twins, vaccine T cell responses appeared partly shared and partly individual.

The sequencing input was CD4+ T cells sorted from blood. The sequence derives from a woman aged 18-29 years in good health. The chain is built from TRBV5-5 and TRBJ2-3; TRBD1 is a possible D gene (6 bases). The CDR3 nucleotides read TGTGCCAGCAGCCCTCGGGGACACCCTAGCACAGATACGCAGTATTTT. Its protein product is CASSPRGHPSTDTQYF.